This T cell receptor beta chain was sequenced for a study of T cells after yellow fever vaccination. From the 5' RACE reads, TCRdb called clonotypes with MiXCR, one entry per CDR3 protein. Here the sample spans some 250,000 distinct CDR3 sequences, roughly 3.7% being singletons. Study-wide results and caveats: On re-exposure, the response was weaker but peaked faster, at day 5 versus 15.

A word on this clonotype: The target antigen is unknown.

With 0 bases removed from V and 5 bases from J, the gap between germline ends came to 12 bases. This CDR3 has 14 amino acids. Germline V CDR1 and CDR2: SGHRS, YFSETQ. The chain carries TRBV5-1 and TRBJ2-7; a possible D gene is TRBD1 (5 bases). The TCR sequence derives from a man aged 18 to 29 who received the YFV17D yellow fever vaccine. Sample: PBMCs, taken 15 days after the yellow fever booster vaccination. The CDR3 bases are TGCGCCAGCAGCTTGGGGGTGGGGCTCGACGAGCAGTACTTC. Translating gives CASSLGVGLDEQYF.